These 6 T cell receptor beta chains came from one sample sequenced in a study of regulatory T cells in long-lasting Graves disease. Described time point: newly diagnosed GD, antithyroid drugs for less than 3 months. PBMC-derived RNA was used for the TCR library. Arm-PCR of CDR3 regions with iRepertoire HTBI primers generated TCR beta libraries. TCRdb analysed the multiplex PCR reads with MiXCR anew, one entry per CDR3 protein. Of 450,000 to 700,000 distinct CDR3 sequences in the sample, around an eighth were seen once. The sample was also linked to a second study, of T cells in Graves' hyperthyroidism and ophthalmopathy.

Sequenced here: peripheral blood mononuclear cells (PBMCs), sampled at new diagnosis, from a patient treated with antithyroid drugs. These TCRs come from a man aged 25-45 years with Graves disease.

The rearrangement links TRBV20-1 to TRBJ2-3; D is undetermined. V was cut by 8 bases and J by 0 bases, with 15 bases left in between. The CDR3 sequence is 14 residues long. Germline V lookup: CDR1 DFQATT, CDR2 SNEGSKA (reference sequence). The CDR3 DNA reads TGCAGTTTGGCCAGGCTCCTTAGCACAGATACGCAGTATTTT. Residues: CSLARLLSTDTQYF.

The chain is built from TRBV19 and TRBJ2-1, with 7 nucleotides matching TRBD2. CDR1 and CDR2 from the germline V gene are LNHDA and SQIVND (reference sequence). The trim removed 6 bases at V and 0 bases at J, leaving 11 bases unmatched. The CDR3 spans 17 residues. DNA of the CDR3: TGTGCCAGTAGCCCTCAAGCGGGATCCTTCTCCTACAATGAGCAGTTCTTC. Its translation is CASSPQAGSFSYNEQFF.

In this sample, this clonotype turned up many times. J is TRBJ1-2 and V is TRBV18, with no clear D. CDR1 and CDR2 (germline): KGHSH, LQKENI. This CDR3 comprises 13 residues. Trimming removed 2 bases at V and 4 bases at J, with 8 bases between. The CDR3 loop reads CASSPGVPYGYTF. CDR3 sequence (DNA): TGTGCCAGCTCACCAGGGGTTCCCTATGGCTACACCTTC.

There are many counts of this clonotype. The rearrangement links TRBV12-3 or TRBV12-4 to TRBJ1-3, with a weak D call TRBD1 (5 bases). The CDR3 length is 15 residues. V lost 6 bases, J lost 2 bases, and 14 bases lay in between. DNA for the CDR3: TGTGCCAGCAGATCGGGACGGAGAGCTGGAAACACCATATATTTT. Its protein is CASRSGRRAGNTIYF.

CDR3 region: CATTSGDGNEQFF. CDR3 sequence (DNA): TGTGCCACCACTAGCGGGGATGGGAATGAGCAGTTCTTC. V gene TRBV12-3 or TRBV12-4 combines with J gene TRBJ2-1, with 10 bases identical to TRBD2. The CDR3 length is 13 residues. Trimming cost V 10 bases and J 7 bases; bases outside gene matches: 7.

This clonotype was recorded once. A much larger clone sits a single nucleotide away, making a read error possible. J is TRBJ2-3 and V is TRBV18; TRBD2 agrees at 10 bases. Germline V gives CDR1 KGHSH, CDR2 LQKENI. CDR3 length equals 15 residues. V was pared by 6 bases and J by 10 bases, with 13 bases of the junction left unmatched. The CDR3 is CASSQAGGPGDAQYF. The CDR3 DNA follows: TGTGCCAGCTCCCAAGCGGGAGGGCCAGGGGATGCGCAGTATTTT.